This T cell receptor (beta chain) was obtained from a study of glioma-infiltrating T cells after dendritic cell vaccination (dated by TCRdb to between 2015 and 2016). Concerning the study at large: The cohort included 15 or so glioblastoma patients drawn from Phase I and II dendritic cell vaccination trials, of whom 9 were newly diagnosed and 6 had recurrent disease. Between about 2003 and 2012, patients were given autologous tumor lysate-pulsed dendritic cell vaccination. Each patient got three intradermal injections of the dendritic cell vaccine, spaced at biweekly intervals, in the arm below the axilla. The vaccine consisted of monocyte-derived dendritic cells cultured approximately seven days with IL-4 and GM-CSF, then pulsed overnight with autologous tumor lysate. In glioblastoma patients vaccinated with dendritic cells, deep sequencing of TCR beta CDR3 regions served to measure tumor-infiltrating lymphocyte content and to compare repertoires between tumor and blood. Survival after dendritic cell vaccination was correlated with TCR sequencing metrics such as TIL content and the overlap between tumor and blood repertoires. Findings and caveats that apply to the study as a whole: The cohort was small and heterogeneous, and full blood and tumor sets were available for few patients, with initial-recurrent tumor pairs available for even fewer patients. After dendritic cell vaccination, a higher estimated pretreatment TIL content predicted longer time to progression and longer overall survival. The three-group TCR overlap response model was described as speculative and requiring prospective validation. No direct relationship between TCR clonality and survival was found, suggesting that a diverse polyclonal response may matter.

The immunoSEQ assay amplified TCRB CDR3 regions from roughly 2 micrograms of genomic DNA, or from all available DNA when less than that amount was available. Multiplex PCR used 60 forward primers for TCR V beta segments and 13 reverse primers for J beta segments. To estimate the number of reads per starting template, synthetic control templates were added to each sample at limiting dilution. Reads of 87 bp were generated by sequencing on the Illumina HiSeq System. The study's processing was this. PCR and sequencing errors were removed by merging closely related sequences with a nearest neighbor algorithm. TCR overlap was measured as the percentage of unique tumor TCR beta sequences that were also present in the peripheral blood of the same patient. The table comes from immuneACCESS by way of TCRdb, which keeps in-frame sequences with V and J called. Part of the clones is missing from these tables; in studies checked, under half for an unresolved V gene and the rest for unknown reasons. V and J calls plus clone size are reproduced from that table; the DNA served to infer D and trimming. Within this sample are 72,000 or so clones, with about nine tenths of them counted one time only. The ten largest clones take up about 2.2% of the sample.

The CDR3 runs 13 amino acids, cysteine and phenylalanine included. Only CDR3 DNA remains: 39 bases, in frame from the first base. Reading the germline V gene gives CDR1 SGHDN and CDR2 FVKESK. Between the V and J ends, shortened by 5 bases and 4 bases respectively, the junction contains 9 bases. The sample's time point label, in plain terms: after dendritic cell vaccination, including at tumor progression/relapse. To be selected, patients needed enough residual fresh-frozen tumor tissue and more than two years of available survival data. An isocitrate dehydrogenase mutation was not carried by any of the glioblastoma patients, although molecular status was otherwise variable. PBMC were collected before vaccination, two weeks after the third vaccination, and at tumor progression if progression occurred. Genomic DNA was extracted with the Qiagen DNeasy Blood extraction Kit. In regard to this clone: It lacks a known antigen. It has no much larger one-base neighbor in the sample; base qualities were not kept.

The chain employs TRBV14 and TRBJ2-1, and perhaps TRBD1 as D gene, on 5 matching bases. The source is a human donor with glioblastoma. Here the sequenced sample was blood, taken after dendritic cell vaccination. CDR3 sequence: CASSDYRYNEQFF. The DNA reads as follows: TGTGCCAGCAGCGATTACAGGTACAATGAGCAGTTCTTC.